Listed below are T cell receptor beta chains from one sample, sequenced in a study of blood T cell repertoires in COVID-19. The data were produced by immunoSEQ multiplex PCR, yet TCRdb's version contains in-frame clones alone and is incomplete. The sample has 120,000 or so clones, about 70% seen once. The sequencing input was peripheral blood. The receptor set was obtained from a woman in her sixties or seventies with acute or convalescent COVID-19. Each CDR3 is given with its conserved first and last residue. A D gene is named only where the DNA matches it firmly. For some rows the clone size is stated as once, few or many, or as a class when expanded; others skip it.

CDR3: CASIPGQSYEQYF
DNA: TGTGCCAGCATCCCTGGGCAGTCCTACGAGCAGTACTTC
size: many
V: TRBV27
D: NA
J: TRBJ2-7
length: 13

CDR3: CASSWDSSNQPQHF
DNA: TGTGCCAGCAGCTGGGACAGTAGCAATCAGCCCCAGCATTTT
size: NA
V: TRBV7-2
D: TRBD1
J: TRBJ1-5
length: 14

CDR3: CASSVVTPGGTNYGYTF
DNA: TGTGCCAGCAGCGTAGTAACCCCGGGGGGGACTAACTATGGCTACACCTTC
size: once
V: TRBV9
D: NA
J: TRBJ1-2
length: 17

CDR3: CASSVLGSSYEQYF
DNA: TGTGCCAGCAGCGTACTGGGCAGCTCCTACGAGCAGTACTTC
size: NA
V: TRBV9
D: NA
J: TRBJ2-7
length: 14

CDR3: CASNHGTDYGYTF
DNA: TGTGCCAGCAACCATGGGACAGACTATGGCTACACCTTC
size: few
V: TRBV3-1/TRBV3-2
D: TRBD1
J: TRBJ1-2
length: 13

CDR3: CASSMRDRVTYGYTF
DNA: TGTGCCAGCAGCATGAGGGACAGGGTAACCTATGGCTACACCTTC
size: NA
V: TRBV3-1/TRBV3-2
D: TRBD1
J: TRBJ1-2
length: 15

CDR3: CASSLQGAFSTEAFF
DNA: TGTGCCAGCAGCTTGCAGGGGGCCTTTAGCACTGAAGCTTTCTTT
size: many
V: TRBV5-5
D: TRBD1
J: TRBJ1-1
length: 15

CDR3: CASIRDTGELFF
DNA: TGTGCCAGCATACGGGATACCGGGGAGCTGTTTTTT
size: NA
V: TRBV6-5
D: NA
J: TRBJ2-2
length: 12

CDR3: CASSFQDRGLGGYTF
DNA: TGCGCCAGCAGCTTCCAGGACAGGGGACTGGGTGGCTACACCTTC
size: NA
V: TRBV5-1
D: TRBD1
J: TRBJ1-2
length: 15

CDR3: CASSWLLGQGPSFAFF
DNA: TGTGCCAGCAGCTGGCTGCTGGGACAGGGACCAAGCTTTGCTTTCTTT
size: NA
V: TRBV6-2/TRBV6-3
D: TRBD1
J: TRBJ1-1
length: 16

CDR3: CASRRTGVYEQYF
DNA: TGTGCCAGCAGGCGGACAGGGGTCTACGAGCAGTACTTC
size: few
V: TRBV6-1
D: TRBD1
J: TRBJ2-7
length: 13

CDR3: CASSSDRGGNQPQHF
DNA: TGTGCCAGCAGCTCGGACAGGGGAGGCAATCAGCCCCAGCATTTT
size: NA
V: TRBV7-2
D: TRBD1
J: TRBJ1-5
length: 15

CDR3: CASSPGGGWNTEAFF
DNA: TGTGCCAGCAGCCCCGGGGGAGGGTGGAACACTGAAGCTTTCTTT
size: NA
V: TRBV9
D: NA
J: TRBJ1-1
length: 15

CDR3: CASSHRDRAYEQYF
DNA: TGTGCCAGCAGCCACCGGGACAGGGCCTACGAGCAGTACTTC
size: medium-sized
V: TRBV7-9
D: TRBD1
J: TRBJ2-7
length: 14

CDR3: CAWRVTGGSEKLFF
DNA: TGTGCCTGGAGAGTCACAGGGGGTTCCGAAAAACTGTTTTTT
size: once
V: TRBV30
D: TRBD1
J: TRBJ1-4
length: 14

CDR3: CASSTGSGANVLTF
DNA: TGTGCCAGCAGTACGGGGTCCGGGGCCAACGTCCTGACTTTC
size: NA
V: TRBV2
D: NA
J: TRBJ2-6
length: 14

CDR3: CASSQGTERSPLHF
DNA: TGTGCCAGCTCACAAGGGACAGAAAGATCACCCCTCCACTTT
size: NA
V: TRBV18
D: TRBD1
J: TRBJ1-6
length: 14

CDR3: CASSIERGDYQFF
DNA: TGTGCCAGTAGTATAGAACGGGGGGACTACCAGTTCTTC
size: NA
V: TRBV19
D: TRBD2
J: TRBJ2-1
length: 13

CDR3: CASSLEGRVRAGELFF
DNA: TGTGCCAGCAGCTTGGAAGGGAGGGTACGGGCCGGGGAGCTGTTTTTT
size: NA
V: TRBV5-5
D: TRBD2
J: TRBJ2-2
length: 16

CDR3: CASSSGYEQYF
DNA: TGTGCCAGCAGTTCAGGCTACGAGCAGTACTTC
size: once
V: TRBV27
D: NA
J: TRBJ2-7
length: 11

CDR3: CASSWDSTNYGYTF
DNA: TGCGCCAGCAGCTGGGACAGTACTAACTATGGCTACACCTTC
size: NA
V: TRBV5-1
D: TRBD1
J: TRBJ1-2
length: 14

CDR3: CASSLTGGLGYTF
DNA: TGTGCCAGCTCACTGACAGGGGGGCTTGGCTACACCTTC
size: NA
V: TRBV18
D: TRBD1
J: TRBJ1-2
length: 13

CDR3: CASRLIAGQETQYF
DNA: TGCGCCAGCAGATTGATAGCGGGCCAAGAGACCCAGTACTTC
size: NA
V: TRBV5-1
D: TRBD2
J: TRBJ2-5
length: 14

CDR3: CASSFSRDSSGNTIYF
DNA: TGTGCCAGCAGTTTTTCCCGGGACAGCTCTGGAAACACCATATATTTT
size: NA
V: TRBV27
D: TRBD1
J: TRBJ1-3
length: 16

CDR3: CASSLSGSHTEAFF
DNA: TGTGCCAGCAGCTTGTCCGGGAGCCACACTGAAGCTTTCTTT
size: NA
V: TRBV7-6
D: NA
J: TRBJ1-1
length: 14

CDR3: CASSAGLAGGPGANVLTF
DNA: TGTGCCAGCAGCGCGGGACTAGCGGGGGGGCCTGGGGCCAACGTCCTGACTTTC
size: NA
V: TRBV9
D: TRBD2
J: TRBJ2-6
length: 18

CDR3: CATQDYSNQPQHF
DNA: TGTGCCACCCAAGACTATAGCAATCAGCCCCAGCATTTT
size: NA
V: TRBV10-3
D: NA
J: TRBJ1-5
length: 13

CDR3: CASSVGNSPTNEKLFF
DNA: TGTGCCAGCAGCGTAGGAAACAGTCCAACTAATGAAAAACTGTTTTTT
size: few
V: TRBV9
D: NA
J: TRBJ1-4
length: 16

CDR3: CASSPAGQGARGAFF
DNA: TGTGCCAGCAGTCCTGCGGGACAGGGGGCGCGAGGAGCTTTCTTT
size: few
V: TRBV28
D: TRBD1
J: TRBJ1-1
length: 15

CDR3: CASHGQDHSPLHF
DNA: TGTGCCAGCCACGGACAGGATCATTCACCCCTCCACTTT
size: NA
V: TRBV2
D: TRBD1
J: TRBJ1-6
length: 13

CDR3: CASRRGTESNQPQHF
DNA: TGTGCCAGCAGAAGGGGGACAGAAAGCAATCAGCCCCAGCATTTT
size: NA
V: TRBV6-5
D: TRBD1
J: TRBJ1-5
length: 15

CDR3: CASNRTEAFF
DNA: TGTGCCAGTAACAGAACTGAAGCTTTCTTT
size: few
V: TRBV19
D: NA
J: TRBJ1-1
length: 10

CDR3: CASSPPDRAANEKLFF
DNA: TGTGCCAGCAGCCCACCGGACAGGGCGGCTAATGAAAAACTGTTTTTT
size: NA
V: TRBV7-8
D: TRBD1
J: TRBJ1-4
length: 16